These T cell receptor beta chains were read from a single sample in a study of blood T cell repertoires in COVID-19. The assay was immunoSEQ multiplex PCR, and TCRdb's table has in-frame clones only and misses some. There are 250,000 to 300,000 clones in the sample; 80% to 90% occur only once, and roughly a tenth lies in the top ten. The sequencing sample was made of peripheral blood. The receptor set was obtained from an older woman with COVID-19, enrolled during active disease. CDR3s include the opening cysteine and the closing phenylalanine or tryptophan.

>TRBJ2-5|TRBV18
CASSPTASQETQYF
>TRBJ2-1|TRBV7-3
CASSFETSGINEQFF
>TRBJ1-4|TRBV21-1
CASSKARTGGTVGNEKLFF
>TRBJ1-5|TRBV7-6
CASSLAHRSNQPQHF
>TRBJ1-2|TRBV19
CASSIISGGGNGYTF
>TRBJ2-1|TRBV29-1
CSGDYYNEQFF
>TRBJ1-3|TRBV29-1
CSVQNRREAGNTIYF
>TRBJ2-3|TRBV4-2
CASSRRTSGSTDTQYF
>TRBJ1-2|TRBV14
CASSRVGQPYGYTF
>TRBJ1-5|TRBV19
CASSTLSQPQHF
>TRBJ1-6|TRBV18
CASSPRQYNSPLHF
>TRBJ2-3|TRBV28
CASSYLVAAYTDTQYF
>TRBJ1-5|TRBV6-5
CASRAGYSNQPQHF
>TRBJ2-7|TRBV5-1
CASSAVDRGGSYEQYF
>TRBJ2-1|TRBV19
CASSPTTSGRDYNEQFF
>TRBJ2-5|TRBV18
CASSPWTGVEETQYF
>TRBJ2-1|TRBV20-1
CSASGASGSLSEQFF
>TRBJ2-1|TRBV15
CATSRDQLAGGGEQFF
>TRBJ2-7|TRBV4-1
CASSQGAVQGDEQYF
>TRBJ1-2|TRBV27
CASSWSGGGYGYTF
>TRBJ2-1|TRBV28
CASSSWTSPSGNEQFF
>TRBJ2-5|TRBV12-3/TRBV12-4
CASSLGAAGTQYF
>TRBJ1-3|TRBV6-5
CASTPFGTGGNTIYF
>TRBJ1-1|TRBV6-5
CASSRGLAEAFF
>TRBJ1-5|TRBV5-8
CASNLQAGQGIYYSNQPQHF
>TRBJ2-6|TRBV6-2/TRBV6-3
CASSRQGTGANVLTF
>TRBJ2-1|TRBV12-3/TRBV12-4
CASSLNQGTEQFF
>TRBJ1-1|TRBV5-6
CASSYINEAFF
>TRBJ2-7|TRBV28
CASSLLLAGGGEQYF
>TRBJ1-1|TRBV6-1
CASSESGVNTEAFF
>TRBJ2-7|TRBV30
CASRGPFYEQYF
>TRBJ2-7|TRBV3-1/TRBV3-2
CASGGSGPEQYF
>TRBJ1-2|TRBV5-6
CASSFRSSRRPTYGYTF
>TRBJ1-1|TRBV14
CASSLGLSIGYMNTEAFF
>TRBJ1-1|TRBV29-1
CSVAGQGSTEAFF
>TRBJ2-7|TRBV6-2/TRBV6-3
CASTPRRLAGSQEQYF
>TRBJ1-2|TRBV19
CASSIQSANYGYTF
>TRBJ1-2|TRBV6-5
CASSYLSQGDYGYTF
>TRBJ2-2|TRBV19
CASSAGTGTGELFF
>TRBJ1-1|TRBV5-1
CASSQEGRTEAFF
>TRBJ1-2|TRBV4-2
CASSQDGGQGYGYTF
>TRBJ2-1|TRBV19
CASSVTGTSGYNEQFF
>TRBJ2-4|TRBV19
CASSFVGQKNIQYF
>TRBJ1-2|TRBV12-3/TRBV12-4
CASSWGDPHGYTF
>TRBJ1-5|TRBV20-1
CSASYDQPQHF
>TRBJ1-6|TRBV28
CASRLDRVIGSPLHF